This TCR beta chain was sequenced in a study of T cell clonality in common variable immunodeficiency. Many counts were recorded for this clone. The read ends 3 residues early relative to the CDR3; the germline J gene fills the gap. There are 17 residues in the CDR3. Germline V CDR1 and CDR2: SGHRS, YFSETQ. V lost 2 bases and J lost 2; bases outside the gene matches: 7. Repertoires were generated with immunoSEQ multiplex PCR, while TCRdb's copy carries only in-frame clones and drops some. The repertoire consists of tens of thousands of clones, none detected only once. The specimen sequenced was peripheral blood mononuclear cells. The chain is built from TRBV5-1 and TRBJ2-5; 12 nucleotides line up with TRBD2. The clonotype originates from a person aged 18 to 70 in good health. CDR3 residues: CASSFLAGGVVQETQYF. The CDR3 DNA, read in part, is TGCGCCAGCAGCTTCCTAGCGGGAGGGGTGGTACAAGAGACC.